This TCR beta chain was identified during a study of OX40 agonist ivuxolimab in advanced cancers. Assay used: immunoSEQ multiplex PCR; TCRdb lists only in-frame clones, some missing. The top ten clones hold more than 0.25% of a sample with 100,000 or so clones, about nine tenths of them seen once. The sequence derives from an adult with an advanced solid tumor such as melanoma, head and neck, liver or kidney cancer. This specimen consisted of CD4+ or CD8+ T cells sorted from blood, obtained in a trial of the OX40 agonist ivuxolimab.

Here the CDR3 reads CSAGRGGEQFF. DNA of the CDR3: TGCAGTGCTGGTCGCGGGGGTGAGCAGTTCTTC. The chain recombines TRBV20-1 with TRBJ2-1; 7 nucleotides line up with TRBD2. Trimming took 5 bases from V and 9 from J; bases not matched to a gene: 4. The CDR3 loop spans 11 amino acids. Germline CDR1 reads DFQATT; CDR2 reads SNEGSKA (reference sequence).